This TCR beta chain was documented in a study of control samples from healthy donors and cancer patients. The assay was immunoSEQ multiplex PCR, and TCRdb's table has in-frame clones only and misses some. The sample carries 150,000 or so clones, roughly nine tenths recorded once. The CDR3 loop spans 14 amino acids. V was shortened by 8 bases and J by 2 bases, with 12 bases between the two germline ends. In germline, CDR1 is ENHRY, CDR2 SYGVKD. The chain has TRBV10-3 and TRBJ1-4; D remains ambiguous. This TCR was sampled from a man in his late teens or twenties in good health. Sequencing used blood. In DNA form, the CDR3 reads TGTGCCATCGGGTCCCAGCGTACTAATGAAAAACTGTTTTTT. This gives the protein CAIGSQRTNEKLFF.